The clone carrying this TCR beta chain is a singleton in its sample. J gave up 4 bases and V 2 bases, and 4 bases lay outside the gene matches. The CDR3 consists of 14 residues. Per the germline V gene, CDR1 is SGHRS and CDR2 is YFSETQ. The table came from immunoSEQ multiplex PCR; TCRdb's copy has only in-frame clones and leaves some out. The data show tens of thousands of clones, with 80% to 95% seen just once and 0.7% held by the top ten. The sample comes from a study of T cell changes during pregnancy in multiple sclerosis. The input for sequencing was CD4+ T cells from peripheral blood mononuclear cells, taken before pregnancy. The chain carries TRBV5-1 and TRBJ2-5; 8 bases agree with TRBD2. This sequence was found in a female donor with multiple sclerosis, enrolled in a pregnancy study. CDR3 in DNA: TGCGCCAGCAGCTTAGCGGGAGAAGTAGAGACCCAGTACTTC. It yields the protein CASSLAGEVETQYF.